The TCR beta chain under discussion was sequenced for a study of OX40 agonist ivuxolimab in advanced cancers. Study at large: Melanoma, hepatocellular carcinoma, head and neck or renal cell cancer occurred in dose-escalation patients. The group had a mean age of about 60 years, ranged from about 23 to 85, and was roughly 80% male. Three patients, one with hepatocellular carcinoma and two with cutaneous melanoma, achieved partial responses.

With autoimmune disease history or systemic immunosuppression, patients were excluded. CDR3 length equals 17 residues. Trimming shortened V by 3 bases and J by 1 base, and 13 bases separated the two germline ends. CDR1 and CDR2 from the germline V gene are MNHNS and SASEGT. This clone showed up just once. Profiled with immunoSEQ multiplex PCR; TCRdb holds only in-frame clones, not every one. The sample holds some 24,000 clones; roughly 80% are singletons and the top ten take 1.4% to 1.5%. This clonotype was sampled from an adult with an advanced solid tumor such as melanoma, head and neck, liver or kidney cancer. This specimen was CD4+ or CD8+ T cells sorted from blood, taken in a trial of the OX40 agonist ivuxolimab. The chain is built from TRBV6-1 and TRBJ2-6; D perhaps matches TRBD2 (5 bases). This CDR3 reads CASSEWGSGSGANVLTF. CDR3 coding DNA: TGTGCCAGCAGTGAGTGGGGATCGGGGTCTGGGGCCAACGTCCTGACTTTC.